This TCR beta chain is from a study of cytomegalovirus exposure and HLA in healthy donors. Turning to the study itself: There were under 140 million unique TCR beta sequences, drawn from about 179 million T cells, in an earlier analysis. Study findings and constraints: The availability of immune exposure information extended only to CMV serostatus. The study listed approximately 160 cytomegalovirus-associated TCR beta chains. Later work showed greater clonal expansion in HLA-associated TCR beta chains than in equally common others.

The PCR contained 60 Vbeta and 13 Jbeta primers. Assay: immunoSEQ multiplex PCR; the TCRdb copy retains only in-frame clones and omits some. The repertoire consists of roughly 200,000 clones, with roughly four fifths occurring once and the leading ten covering around 1.9%. As concerns this clone: What it binds is not known.

The specimen sequenced was PBMCs. This receptor was obtained from a man between 25 and 39 years old in good health and CMV-seronegative.

CDR3 region: CASSPGQGGYEQYF. The CDR3 DNA reads TGTGCCAGCAGTCCGGGACAGGGTGGCTACGAGCAGTACTTC. The chain links TRBV27 to TRBJ2-7; 9 nucleotides agree with TRBD1. In germline, CDR1 is MNHEY, CDR2 SMNVEV (reference sequence). J was trimmed by 3 bases and V by 5 bases; bases with no gene match: 5. CDR3 length equals 14 residues.